This T cell receptor beta chain was retrieved from a study of blood T cell repertoires in COVID-19. At the level of the study: COVID-19 samples, acute and convalescent, were from the United States, Italy and Spain. Sources were T cells, B-cell-depleted T cells, or PBMCs; the material itself was cDNA or gDNA.

Here immunoSEQ multiplex PCR was the method, and the copy in TCRdb shows in-frame clones only, minus some. The repertoire holds approximately 210,000 clones, with about 86% as singletons. In germline, CDR1 is MNHEY, CDR2 SMNVEV (reference sequence). V lost 3 bases, J lost 2 bases, and 14 bases lay in between. The CDR3 consists of 15 residues. The sequence was collected from a man aged 50 to 59 with active or convalescent COVID-19. The chain combines TRBV27 with TRBJ2-7; a possible D gene is TRBD1 (6 bases). The sequencing sample was made of peripheral blood. CDR3 nucleotides: TGTGCCAGCAGTTTCAACAGGGTAACTCCCTACGAGCAGTACTTC. Protein sequence: CASSFNRVTPYEQYF.